These 29 T cell receptor beta chains came from one sample sequenced in a study of CD8 T cells in ankylosing spondylitis. Broader study findings: What seemed typical of ankylosing spondylitis blood was a TCR beta motif built from roughly 8 highly homologous variants.

From the 5' RACE reads, TCRdb called clonotypes with MiXCR, one entry per CDR3 protein. The table records 750,000 to 850,000 distinct CDR3 sequences, approximately 12% of them present only once. Their antigen targets remain unknown. Material: blood, either unsorted or a sorted T cell fraction (not recorded which). The receptor source for this set is a male donor with ankylosing spondylitis.

The chain carries TRBV7-2 and TRBJ2-5; 11 bases match TRBD1. In germline, CDR1 is SGHTA, CDR2 FQGNSA. Trimming removed 7 bases from V and 5 bases from J; junction bases left unmatched: 6. The CDR3 has 14 amino acids. For the CDR3, the DNA is TGTGCCAGCACCTCGGGACAGGGGGGGGAGACCCAGTACTTC. It specifies CASTSGQGGETQYF.

The chain is built from TRBV15 and TRBJ1-5; D remains unclear. Germline V gene sequence: CDR1 LNHNV, CDR2 YYDKDF (reference sequence). V was pared by 1 base and J by 7 bases, with 5 bases between. CDR3 length: 12 amino acids. The CDR3 DNA sequence: TGTGCCACCAGCAGAGGTCAACAGCCCCAGCATTTT. Its translation is CATSRGQQPQHF. The full variable domain, rest sourced from reference TRBV15 and TRBJ1-5, is DAMVIQNPRYQVTQFGKPVTLSCSQTLNHNVMYWYQQKSSQAPKLLFHYYDKDFNNEADTPDNFQSRRPNTSFCFLDIRSPGLGDTAMYLCATSRGQQPQHFGDGTRLSIL.

This clonotype was detected only a few times. This chain joins TRBV7-8 and TRBJ1-5; D is uncertain. CDR3 length: 17 residues. Germline loops: CDR1 SGHVS, CDR2 FQNEAQ. V lost 0 bases, J lost 0 bases, and 12 bases lay in between. CDR3 nucleotides: TGTGCCAGCAGCTTAGCCCCGGTTGGCTATAGCAATCAGCCCCAGCATTTT. Translation gives CASSLAPVGYSNQPQHF.

This clonotype came up many times. This chain links TRBV20-1 with TRBJ2-1; 8 nucleotides match TRBD2. Germline V gives CDR1 DFQATT, CDR2 SNEGSKA (reference sequence). CDR3 length: 14 amino acids. With 6 bases clipped from V and 7 bases from J, the junction kept 11 bases outside the gene matches. CDR3 sequence: CSAQPVAGRNEQFF. The CDR3 DNA reads as TGCAGTGCCCAGCCGGTAGCGGGGCGGAATGAGCAGTTCTTC.

The rearrangement uses TRBV29-1 and TRBJ2-3, with 10 positions matching TRBD2. The germline V gene encodes CDR1 SQVTM and CDR2 ANQGSEA. CDR3 length equals 15 residues. Trimming removed 5 bases from V and 1 base from J; junction bases left unmatched: 6. In DNA, the CDR3 is TGCAGCGTTCTCGGACTAGCGGTTGGCACAGATACGCAGTATTTT. This gives the protein CSVLGLAVGTDTQYF.

This clonotype was seen a few times. The chain links TRBV20-1 to TRBJ2-7; D is undetermined. This CDR3 is 11 amino acids long. V was pared by 8 bases and J by 1 base, with 9 bases between. Germline-derived CDR1 and CDR2 are DFQATT and SNEGSKA (reference sequence). The CDR3 DNA is TGCAGTCCCAGGCAGTCCTACGAGCAGTACTTC. Its translation: CSPRQSYEQYF.

The V call is TRBV11-1, the J call TRBJ2-7, with D unclear. The CDR3 extends over 14 amino acids. Germline V gene lookup returns CDR1 SGHAT and CDR2 FQDESV (reference sequence). The germline V and J ends were trimmed by 5 bases and 2 bases, with 13 bases remaining between them. CDR3 loop: CASSAHGPTYEQYF. The CDR3 nucleotides are TGTGCCAGCAGCGCCCATGGCCCCACCTACGAGCAGTACTTC. Variable domain in full (rest from reference TRBV11-1 and TRBJ2-7): EAEVAQSPRYKITEKSQAVAFWCDPISGHATLYWYRQILGQGPELLVQFQDESVVDDSQLPKDRFSAERLKGVDSTLKIQPAELGDSAMYLCASSAHGPTYEQYFGPGTRLTVT.

This clonotype was picked up a small number of times. The chain joins TRBV20-1 to TRBJ2-7; TRBD1 aligns across 8 bases. V was pared by 2 bases and J by 2 bases, with 8 bases of the junction left unmatched. CDR3 length equals 15 residues. The germline V gene has CDR1 DFQATT and CDR2 SNEGSKA (reference sequence). The CDR3 protein is CSARPRQGTTYEQYF. Written as DNA, the CDR3 is TGCAGTGCTAGACCCAGACAGGGGACGACCTACGAGCAGTACTTC.

This clonotype has only a few counts. V and J are TRBV27 and TRBJ2-3; 8 bases agree with TRBD1. The CDR3 consists of 13 residues. Germline V lookup: CDR1 MNHEY, CDR2 SMNVEV (reference sequence). Unmatched junction bases numbered 6, after V lost 8 bases and J lost 5 bases. The DNA for the CDR3 is TGTGCCAGCGCGACAGGGGTGGTAGATACGCAGTATTTT. Its translation is CASATGVVDTQYF.

This clonotype was seen many times. The V and J genes are TRBV7-2 and TRBJ1-2; 7 positions match TRBD1. Germline CDR1 is SGHTA and CDR2 is FQGNSA. V lost 5 bases to trimming and J lost 7 bases; unmatched junction nucleotides: 7. CDR3 length: 13 amino acids. The DNA for the CDR3 is TGTGCCAGCAGCCCCAGGGGGAGGAGTGGCTACACCTTC. Its protein is CASSPRGRSGYTF.

This clonotype was detected only a few times. The gene calls are TRBV5-5 and TRBJ2-5; possible D gene TRBD1, 6 bases. CDR3 length: 15 amino acids. Germline V gives CDR1 SGHKS, CDR2 YYEKEE (reference sequence). V was trimmed by 4 bases and J by 1 base, leaving 14 bases between them. The CDR3 region has the DNA TGTGCCAGCAGCGGAACCGGGACAATCCAAGAGACCCAGTACTTC. This encodes CASSGTGTIQETQYF.

This chain links TRBV5-1 with TRBJ2-1; D gene uncertain. Trimming removed 4 bases from V and 7 bases from J, with 9 bases in between. Germline V lookup: CDR1 SGHRS, CDR2 YFSETQ. The CDR3 runs to 12 residues. CDR3 sequence (DNA): TGCGCCAGCAGCAAAACCGTTAATGAGCAGTTCTTC. It encodes CASSKTVNEQFF.

The chain links TRBV5-1 to TRBJ2-1; 14 bases align to TRBD2. The CDR3 contains 21 residues. Trimming took 0 bases from V and 1 from J; bases not matched to a gene: 12. The V gene's germline CDR1 is SGHRS and CDR2 YFSETQ. Written as DNA, the CDR3 is TGCGCCAGCAGCTTGGACCCCTTAGGGACTAGCGGGAGAGTGTCCTACAATGAGCAGTTCTTC. Its protein is CASSLDPLGTSGRVSYNEQFF.

The chain carries TRBV4-3 and TRBJ1-1; D is perhaps TRBD1 (5 bases). The CDR3 spans 11 residues. V gave up 0 bases and J gave up 10 bases, with 6 bases separating them. CDR1 is LGHNA and CDR2 is YSLEER in the germline V gene. CDR3 sequence reads: CASSQDGGAFF. CDR3 sequence (DNA): TGCGCCAGCAGCCAAGATGGGGGAGCTTTCTTT.

J is TRBJ1-1 and V is TRBV10-3; no firm D call. The V end was cut by 11 bases, the J end by 7 bases, with 14 bases between. Germline V gene lookup returns CDR1 ENHRY and CDR2 SYGVKD. The CDR3 runs to 11 residues. The CDR3 sequence is CAARSQGEAFF. CDR3 coding DNA: TGTGCCGCCCGATCCCAAGGTGAAGCTTTCTTT.

This clonotype was counted ten times or more. This rearrangement joins TRBV6-4 to TRBJ1-2; maybe TRBD1 (6 bases). The CDR3 is made up of 13 amino acids. Trimming took 6 bases from V and 2 from J, leaving 10 bases between them. CDR1 is MRHNA, CDR2 SNTAGT, per germline. CDR3 protein: CASSEQGNYGYTF. The CDR3 coding sequence is TGTGCCAGCAGCGAACAGGGAAACTATGGCTACACCTTC.

There are a few counts of this clonotype. The genes are TRBV2 and TRBJ2-6; D call uncertain. The CDR3 is made up of 15 amino acids. Trimming pared 3 bases from V and 0 bases from J, leaving 6 bases between. The germline V gene encodes CDR1 SNHLY and CDR2 FYNNEI. CDR3: CASSDMDSGANVLTF. CDR3 nucleotides: TGTGCCAGCAGTGACATGGACTCTGGGGCCAACGTCCTGACTTTC. The whole variable domain, filled in from reference TRBV2 and TRBJ2-6, reads EPEVTQTPSHQVTQMGQEVILRCVPISNHLYFYWYRQILGQKVEFLVSFYNNEISEKSEIFDDQFSVERPDGSNFTLKIRSTKLEDSAMYFCASSDMDSGANVLTFGAGSRLTVL.

V and J are TRBV5-1 and TRBJ2-2; D is uncertain. Germline values: CDR1 SGHRS, CDR2 YFSETQ. The CDR3 is 13 residues long. Trimming took 3 bases from V and 7 from J, leaving 10 bases between them. CDR3 in DNA: TGCGCCAGCAGCTCTACCCCGAACGGGGAGCTGTTTTTT. Amino acids: CASSSTPNGELFF.

The table lists this clonotype with a few counts. The chain is built from TRBV11-2 and TRBJ2-5, with 8 bases matching TRBD1. This CDR3 has 18 residues. Unmatched junction bases numbered 21, after V lost 9 bases and J lost 3 bases. Looked up from germline, CDR1 is SGHAT and CDR2 is FQNNGV. This CDR3 is CASSMGVRVRGREETQYF. CDR3 nucleotides: TGTGCCAGTTCGATGGGTGTCAGGGTCAGGGGGCGGGAAGAGACCCAGTACTTC. The full variable domain, its missing parts supplied by reference TRBV11-2 and TRBJ2-5, is EAGVAQSPRYKIIEKRQSVAFWCNPISGHATLYWYQQILGQGPKLLIQFQNNGVVDDSQLPKDRFSAERLKGVDSTLKIQPAKLEDSAVYLCASSMGVRVRGREETQYFGPGTRLLVL.

This clonotype was picked up a small number of times. The J gene is TRBJ2-1, the V gene TRBV21-1; the table names TRBD1, a call not compared with the DNA. TRBV21-1 is given as a pseudogene. This CDR3 spans 16 amino acids. This CDR3 reads CASSKERQGGVNEQFF. The CDR3 DNA is TGTGCCAGCAGCAAAGAACGACAGGGGGGAGTCAATGAGCAGTTCTTC.

This clonotype was detected a few times. CDR3 in amino acids: CASSHLGTPGTHTF. The CDR3 DNA reads TGCGCCAGCAGCCATTTAGGGACCCCGGGGACGCACACCTTC. This chain joins TRBV4-1 and TRBJ1-2; D might be TRBD1 (5 bases). The CDR3 runs to 14 residues. Germline V gene sequence: CDR1 MGHRA, CDR2 YSYEKL. The ends were cut back, 3 bases at V and 12 bases at J, with 20 bases in the middle.

This chain uses TRBV18 with TRBJ2-5; possible D gene TRBD1, 6 bases. The CDR3 runs 15 residues. Between the trimmed V and J ends, which lost 2 bases and 4 bases, there was a span of 14 bases. Germline CDR1 and CDR2: KGHSH and LQKENI. CDR3 protein: CASSPIPGQPETQYF. Here the CDR3 DNA reads TGTGCCAGCTCACCAATACCGGGACAACCAGAGACCCAGTACTTC.

This clonotype was picked up a small number of times. The rearrangement uses TRBV20-1 and TRBJ2-1; 7 bases line up with TRBD1. Trimming at V came to 6 bases and at J to 5 bases, leaving 7 bases not matched to a gene. This CDR3 contains 13 residues. Per germline, CDR1 DFQATT and CDR2 SNEGSKA (reference sequence). The CDR3 protein is CSAVVTGNNEQFF. The CDR3 region has the DNA TGCAGTGCAGTGGTGACAGGGAACAATGAGCAGTTCTTC.

This clonotype showed up just a few times. This chain connects TRBV19 to TRBJ1-2; the D gene is possibly TRBD1 (5 bases). V lost 7 bases to trimming and J lost 5 bases, with 8 bases between them. The CDR3 loop spans 11 amino acids. CDR1 is LNHDA and CDR2 is SQIVND in the germline V gene (reference sequence). CDR3: CASKGEYGYTF. The CDR3 nucleotides are TGTGCCAGTAAAGGGGAATATGGCTACACCTTC.

This clonotype has more than one count but fewer than ten. This rearrangement joins TRBV4-1 to TRBJ2-7; D is possibly TRBD1 (6 bases). CDR1 is MGHRA and CDR2 is YSYEKL in the germline V gene. The CDR3 is 16 residues long. With 5 bases removed from V and 1 base from J, the gap between germline ends came to 18 bases. In nucleotides, the CDR3 is TGCGCCAGCAGCGCAAAAGATGTTAGGGGGTCCTACGAGCAGTACTTC. It specifies CASSAKDVRGSYEQYF.

This clonotype came up a few times. V is TRBV10-3 and J is TRBJ2-1; 10 bases line up with TRBD2. This CDR3 comprises 16 residues. Germline values: CDR1 ENHRY, CDR2 SYGVKD. V was pared by 0 bases and J by 4 bases, with 3 bases of the junction left unmatched. The CDR3 is CAISESSSGRYNEQFF. CDR3 DNA: TGTGCCATCAGTGAGTCTTCTAGCGGGAGATACAATGAGCAGTTCTTC.

The gene calls are TRBV20-1 and TRBJ2-1; the D gene is possibly TRBD1 (5 bases). The CDR3 length is 15 residues. The V gene's germline CDR1 is DFQATT and CDR2 SNEGSKA (reference sequence). V was pared by 1 base and J by 3 bases, with 13 bases between. In DNA, the CDR3 is TGCAGTGCTAGAGCATGGGGCATCGGCTACAATGAGCAGTTCTTC. Amino acid sequence: CSARAWGIGYNEQFF.

This clonotype was counted only a few times. The rearrangement uses TRBV5-5 and TRBJ1-2; D is undetermined. V was clipped by 4 bases and J by 8 bases, with 15 bases between them. The germline CDR1 and CDR2 sequences are SGHKS and YYEKEE (reference sequence). This CDR3 has 13 amino acids. CDR3 sequence (DNA): TGTGCCAGCAGCCCTTTAGTCGTGTCAGGCTACACCTTC. Translation: CASSPLVVSGYTF.

V and J are TRBV4-2 and TRBJ1-4; no clear D gene. V was shortened by 1 base and J by 8 bases, with 8 bases between the two germline ends. The CDR3 consists of 13 residues. CDR1 LGHNA and CDR2 YNFKEQ come from the germline V gene. The CDR3: CASSQASEEKLFF. CDR3 DNA sequence: TGTGCCAGCAGCCAAGCCAGTGAGGAAAAACTGTTTTTT.